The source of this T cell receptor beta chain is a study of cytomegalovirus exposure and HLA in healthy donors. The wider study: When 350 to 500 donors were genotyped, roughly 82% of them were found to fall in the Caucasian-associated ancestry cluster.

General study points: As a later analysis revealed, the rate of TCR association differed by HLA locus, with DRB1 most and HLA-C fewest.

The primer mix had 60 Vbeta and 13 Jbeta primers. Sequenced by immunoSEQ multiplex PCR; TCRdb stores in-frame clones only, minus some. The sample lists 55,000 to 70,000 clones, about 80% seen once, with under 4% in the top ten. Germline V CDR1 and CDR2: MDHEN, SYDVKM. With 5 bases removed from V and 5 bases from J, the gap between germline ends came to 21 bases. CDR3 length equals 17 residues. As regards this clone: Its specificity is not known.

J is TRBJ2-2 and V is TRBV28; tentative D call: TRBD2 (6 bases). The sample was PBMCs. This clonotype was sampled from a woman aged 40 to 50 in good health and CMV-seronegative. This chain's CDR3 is CASSRNRGISGTGELFF. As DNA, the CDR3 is TGTGCCAGCAGTCGTAACCGCGGGATAAGCGGGACCGGGGAGCTGTTTTTT.